Listed below are T cell receptor beta chains from one sample, sequenced in a study of memory CD4+ T cells and cytomegalovirus serostatus. Produced via immunoSEQ multiplex PCR; TCRdb's table is partial and in-frame only. The sample has around 26,000 clones, about 81% seen once. The material sequenced was memory CD4+ T cells from blood. Every receptor here comes from an adult in good health and CMV-seronegative. Both conserved end residues are part of each CDR3. The D gene is left open where the match is weak. A row's size may be missing; if present it is once, few, many or a size class.

v_gene,d_gene,abundance,j_gene,CDR3nt,CDR3aa
TRBV7-2,.,.,TRBJ2-3,TGTGCCAGCAGCCACGACTACACAGATACGCAGTATTTT,CASSHDYTDTQYF
TRBV11-2,.,.,TRBJ2-3,TGTGCCAGCAGCCCCGCGGTGGTCCCAGATACGCAGTATTTT,CASSPAVVPDTQYF
TRBV2,.,.,TRBJ1-4,TGTGCCAGCAGCCCGCGGATTGCAACTAATGAAAAACTGTTTTTT,CASSPRIATNEKLFF
TRBV7-8,.,.,TRBJ2-2,TGTGCCAGCAAGCCGTTTACTTGGGGGGGGGCCAGGACCGGGGAGCTGTTTTTT,CASKPFTWGGARTGELFF
TRBV29-1,TRBD1,.,TRBJ1-1,TGCAGCGTTGGGGGGGACAGCTTCACTGAAGCTTTCTTT,CSVGGDSFTEAFF
TRBV5-4,.,.,TRBJ2-7,TGTGCCAGCACCCCTGGTGGGGGGGCGGGCGAGCAGTACTTC,CASTPGGGAGEQYF
TRBV27,.,.,TRBJ1-2,TGTGCCAGCAGTTCAAGAAGCGCAGGGAACTATGGCTACACCTTC,CASSSRSAGNYGYTF
TRBV4-3,.,.,TRBJ2-7,TGCGCCAGCAGCCAAGACTCAGGGGCCGTCTACGAGCAGTACTTC,CASSQDSGAVYEQYF
TRBV9,TRBD1,.,TRBJ2-6,TGTGCCAGCAGGTTCCAAAAAACAGGGGGCTCTTCTGGGGCCAACGTCCTGACTTTC,CASRFQKTGGSSGANVLTF
TRBV6-5,.,.,TRBJ1-2,TGTGCCAGCAGTTACTCGATTATCGGCTATGGCTACACCTTC,CASSYSIIGYGYTF
TRBV9,TRBD2,.,TRBJ2-5,TGTGCCAGCAGCCCTTTGCCTGCGGGGGGGACAGAGACCCAGTACTTC,CASSPLPAGGTETQYF
TRBV4-3,TRBD1,once,TRBJ2-3,TGCGCCAGCAGCCAGAGGAACCGACAGGGGAGAGATACGCAGTATTTT,CASSQRNRQGRDTQYF
TRBV27,.,.,TRBJ1-2,TGTGCCAGCAGTTTAGGGGGACAACGAGGCTACACCTTC,CASSLGGQRGYTF
TRBV19,.,few,TRBJ2-7,TGTGCCAGTAGTATCTCTCCGGGGGCGAGTTGGGAGCAGTACTTC,CASSISPGASWEQYF